This T cell receptor (beta chain) was captured by sequencing in a study of metastatic and nonmetastatic thyroid tumors. Notes on the study in general: A significant increase in TCR beta diversity was reportedly seen in malignant thyroid tumors relative to benign nodules, in blood and tumor.

Authors' analysis steps: A distant-metastasis classifier for papillary thyroid cancer was built using CDR3 differences across clinicopathological groups. Using MiXCR, TCRdb reanalyzed the PCR reads. The V and J calls were determined by TCRdb, not by the authors. The sample records about 20,000 clones, under 35% being singletons. To note about this clone: The antigen is unknown.

Until they underwent thyroid surgery, no patient had received any treatment. Sequenced material: blood. The sequence was obtained from a female donor with papillary thyroid cancer or a benign thyroid nodule (not recorded which). Some clones in this sample may be carry-over from other donors' samples.

CDR3 residues: CASSQDGRGPNEKLFF. In DNA, the CDR3 is TGCGCCAGCAGCCAAGATGGCAGGGGCCCTAATGAAAAACTGTTTTTT. The V call is TRBV4-1, the J call TRBJ1-4; D may be TRBD1 (6 bases). This CDR3 has 16 residues. CDR1 and CDR2 (germline): MGHRA, YSYEKL. The V end was cut by 0 bases, the J end by 3 bases, with 11 bases between.